Shown below are 21 T cell receptor beta chains from a single sample sequenced in a study of long-term antiretroviral therapy in people with HIV. It was version v3.0 of the immunoSEQ assay that was run at survey level. The protocol was immunoSEQ multiplex PCR, while the TCRdb copy is restricted to in-frame clones and leaves out a portion. Of around 35,000 clones detected, over 70% appear once; the ten largest clones hold approximately 8%. Sequenced material: unsorted PBMCs, taken 3.1 years after starting antiretroviral therapy. Receptor source: a woman aged 45 to 65 with HIV.

This rearrangement joins TRBV4-1 to TRBJ1-3, with a tentative D call TRBD1 (5 bases). The CDR3 totals 15 residues. Germline CDR1 is MGHRA and CDR2 is YSYEKL. With 1 base removed from V and 6 bases from J, the gap between germline ends came to 13 bases. CDR3 in DNA: TGCGCCAGCAGCCAAGTCAGGGTGCAGGAAAACACCATATATTTT. Translating gives CASSQVRVQENTIYF.

V usage is TRBV7-8 and J usage is TRBJ2-3; tentative D call: TRBD1 (6 bases). Per the germline V gene, CDR1 is SGHVS and CDR2 is FQNEAQ. Trimming removed 2 bases from V and 1 base from J, with 16 bases in between. The CDR3 is 17 amino acids. The CDR3 DNA is TGTGCCAGCAGCTTATGGGGGTCGGACAGCGGCACAGATACGCAGTATTTT. As protein: CASSLWGSDSGTDTQYF.

To note about this clone: No conserved phenylalanine or tryptophan is present at the end of the CDR3, so a read error is the likely explanation. V usage is TRBV4-1 and J usage is TRBJ2-3; D ambiguous. The CDR3 sequence is 16 residues long. CDR1 and CDR2 from the germline V gene are MGHRA and YSYEKL. The germline V and J ends were trimmed by 2 bases and 4 bases, with 16 bases remaining between them. CDR3 protein: CASSQFVGPNPDTQYL. In DNA form, the CDR3 reads TGCGCCAGCAGCCAATTTGTCGGTCCGAACCCAGATACGCAGTATCTT.

The rearrangement links TRBV7-6 to TRBJ2-3; D might be TRBD2 (6 bases). The CDR3 runs 13 residues. Germline-derived CDR1 and CDR2 are SGHVS and FNYEAQ. V was trimmed by 9 bases and J by 2 bases, leaving 12 bases between them. The CDR3 protein is CASAGRLTDTQYF. CDR3 in DNA: TGTGCCAGTGCGGGGCGTCTCACAGATACGCAGTATTTT.

This chain uses TRBV10-2 with TRBJ2-3; D is uncertain. V shed 3 bases and J shed 3 bases, with 7 bases lying between them. Germline values: CDR1 WSHSY, CDR2 SAAADI. CDR3 length: 13 residues. This CDR3 is CASSEPTTDTQYF. The CDR3 DNA is TGCGCCAGCAGTGAACCAACTACAGATACGCAGTATTTT.

CDR3 amino acids: CASSLGVGFGGETQYF. The DNA of the CDR3 is TGTGCCAGCAGCTTAGGGGTAGGGTTCGGTGGGGAGACCCAGTACTTC. The chain employs TRBV11-2 and TRBJ2-5; D not certain. Per the germline V gene, CDR1 is SGHAT and CDR2 is FQNNGV. The V end lost 1 base, the J end lost 5 bases, and 17 bases lay between the germline ends. The CDR3 runs 16 residues.

The V and J genes are TRBV4-2 and TRBJ2-3, with TRBD2 matching over 7 bases. CDR3 size: 15 residues. Germline-derived CDR1 and CDR2 are LGHNA and YNFKEQ. Trimming took 5 bases from V and 2 from J; bases not matched to a gene: 7. CDR3 region: CASSRTSADTDTQYF. In nucleotides, the CDR3 is TGTGCCAGCAGCAGAACTAGCGCAGACACAGATACGCAGTATTTT.

CDR3 sequence reads: CASSQSGQGIYGYTF. DNA of the CDR3: TGTGCCAGCAGCCAGAGCGGACAGGGAATCTATGGCTACACCTTC. The J gene is TRBJ1-2, the V gene TRBV14, with 8 bases fitting TRBD1. From germline, CDR1 is SGHDN and CDR2 FVKESK. The V and J ends lost 3 bases and 4 bases, in that order; junction bases with no gene match: 7. CDR3 length: 15 amino acids.

The genes are TRBV20-1 and TRBJ1-4, with D unclear. V was cut by 4 bases and J by 0 bases, with 0 bases left in between. This CDR3 region has 11 residues. Germline assignment: CDR1 DFQATT and CDR2 SNEGSKA (reference sequence). The CDR3 spells CSATTNEKLFF. The CDR3 region has the DNA TGCAGTGCTACAACTAATGAAAAACTGTTTTTT.

The V call is TRBV9, the J call TRBJ2-6, with D maybe TRBD2 (7 bases). V was shortened by 3 bases and J by 3 bases, with 19 bases between the two germline ends. The CDR3 loop spans 18 amino acids. Germline V gives CDR1 SGDLS, CDR2 YYNGEE. The CDR3 sequence: CASSAVGGAFGGANVLTF. The CDR3 bases are TGTGCCAGCAGCGCAGTGGGGGGGGCTTTTGGTGGGGCCAACGTCCTGACTTTC.

The chain couples TRBV19 to TRBJ2-1; no clear D gene. The CDR3 sequence is 13 residues long. The V end was cut by 3 bases, the J end by 2 bases, with 5 bases between. Germline CDR1 LNHDA, CDR2 SQIVND (reference sequence). CDR3 nucleotides: TGTGCCAGTAGTATGAGCCCCTACAATGAGCAGTTCTTC. As protein: CASSMSPYNEQFF.

This clone has more than one count but fewer than ten. V usage is TRBV29-1 and J usage is TRBJ1-1; the match to TRBD1 covers 7 bases. The length of the CDR3 is 13 residues. Germline loops: CDR1 SQVTM, CDR2 ANQGSEA. V was clipped by 7 bases and J by 2 bases; unmatched bases: 7. The CDR3 is CSGTRQGNTEAFF. DNA of the CDR3: TGCAGCGGAACCCGACAGGGTAACACTGAAGCTTTCTTT.

CDR3 residues: CASSRQSSGGAGDTQYF. CDR3 DNA: TGCGCCAGCAGCCGTCAGAGTAGCGGGGGGGCTGGGGATACGCAGTATTTT. The chain combines TRBV5-1 with TRBJ2-3; 11 nucleotides agree with TRBD2. After removal of 4 bases from V and 6 bases from J, the junction contained 13 bases not matched to a gene. This CDR3 comprises 17 residues. Germline V gene lookup returns CDR1 SGHRS and CDR2 YFSETQ. The full variable domain, rest sourced from reference TRBV5-1 and TRBJ2-3, is KAGVTQTPRYLIKTRGQQVTLSCSPISGHRSVSWYQQTPGQGLQFLFEYFSETQRNKGNFPGRFSGRQFSNSRSEMNVSTLELGDSALYLCASSRQSSGGAGDTQYFGPGTRLTVL.

V gene TRBV4-1 combines with J gene TRBJ1-2, with D maybe TRBD1 (6 bases). V shed 5 bases and J shed 8 bases, with 24 bases lying between them. The CDR3 totals 16 residues. Germline-derived CDR1 and CDR2 are MGHRA and YSYEKL. The CDR3 loop is CASSDTGWAGGGGYTF. For the CDR3, the DNA is TGCGCCAGCAGCGATACAGGGTGGGCCGGGGGGGGAGGCTACACCTTC.

The gene calls are TRBV6-5 and TRBJ2-1, with D possibly TRBD2 on 5 matching bases. The CDR3 is made up of 14 amino acids. Per the germline V gene, CDR1 is MNHEY and CDR2 is SVGAGI. V lost 2 bases and J 5 bases, leaving 10 bases between the germline ends. The CDR3 reads CASSYEWGDNEQFF. The CDR3 nucleotides read TGTGCCAGCAGTTACGAGTGGGGAGACAATGAGCAGTTCTTC.

The chain uses TRBV29-1 and TRBJ1-2; tentative D call: TRBD1 (6 bases). This CDR3 spans 13 amino acids. Looked up from germline, CDR1 is SQVTM and CDR2 is ANQGSEA. Trimming stripped 7 bases from V and 7 bases from J, with 19 bases between. CDR3 sequence: CSGTKQGVGGYTF. The CDR3 DNA reads as TGCAGCGGGACGAAACAGGGTGTAGGTGGCTACACCTTC.

This chain links TRBV25-1 with TRBJ1-1; TRBD1 aligns across 10 bases. The CDR3 is 14 amino acids. V lost 1 base and J lost 9; bases outside the gene matches: 5. CDR1 is MGHDK, CDR2 SYGVNS, per germline. This CDR3 is CASSEWTGGRQAFF. The CDR3 DNA reads TGTGCCAGCAGTGAATGGACAGGGGGAAGGCAAGCTTTCTTT.

The rearrangement joins TRBV5-5 to TRBJ1-4; D may be TRBD1 (6 bases). Trimming left V 2 bases short and J 7 bases short, with 15 bases between. Looked up from germline, CDR1 is SGHKS and CDR2 is YYEKEE (reference sequence). This CDR3 region has 15 residues. The CDR3 DNA sequence: TGTGCCAGCAGCTTTCCAGGGGCGGGGGGTGAAAAACTGTTTTTT. The encoded protein is CASSFPGAGGEKLFF.

The J gene is TRBJ1-5, the V gene TRBV14; D is uncertain. Trimming shortened V by 4 bases and J by 4 bases, and 8 bases separated the two germline ends. In germline, CDR1 is SGHDN, CDR2 FVKESK. The CDR3 runs 13 residues. CDR3 coding DNA: TGTGCCAGCAGCCTATCGGGGAATCAGCCCCAGCATTTT. The encoded protein is CASSLSGNQPQHF.

The V gene is TRBV7-3, the J gene TRBJ2-2; the D call may be TRBD1 or TRBD2 (5 bases each). The V and J ends lost 10 bases and 7 bases respectively, with 22 bases between them. Per germline, CDR1 SGHTA and CDR2 FQGTGA. The CDR3 is made up of 15 amino acids. Here the CDR3 reads CAIRIRVGDVGELFF. The CDR3 bases are TGTGCCATCCGAATCAGGGTAGGGGACGTCGGGGAGCTGTTTTTT.

This chain uses TRBV7-6 with TRBJ2-1, with D tentatively TRBD2 (6 bases). CDR1 is SGHVS, CDR2 FNYEAQ, per germline. The CDR3 has 14 amino acids. With 5 bases removed from V and 6 bases from J, the gap between germline ends came to 14 bases. The CDR3, as DNA: TGTGCCAGCAGCATTTGGGACGGGGGCAATGAGCAGTTCTTC. Amino acids: CASSIWDGGNEQFF.